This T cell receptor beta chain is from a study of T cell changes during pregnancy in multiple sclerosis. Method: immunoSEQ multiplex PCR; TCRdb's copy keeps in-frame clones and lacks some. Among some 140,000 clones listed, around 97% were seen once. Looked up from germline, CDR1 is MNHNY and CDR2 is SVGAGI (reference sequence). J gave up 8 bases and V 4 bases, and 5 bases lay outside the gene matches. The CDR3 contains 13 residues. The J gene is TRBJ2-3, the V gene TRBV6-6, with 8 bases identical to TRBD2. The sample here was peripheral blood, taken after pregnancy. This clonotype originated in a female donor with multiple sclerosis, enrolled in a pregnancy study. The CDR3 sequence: CASSFGGGGTQYF. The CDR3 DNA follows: TGTGCCAGCAGTTTCGGGGGGGGTGGTACGCAGTATTTT.